This T cell receptor beta chain came from a study of shared clonotypes between healthy human individuals. This table comes from immunoSEQ multiplex PCR, and its TCRdb copy is limited to in-frame clones, with some not included. The sample has 950,000 to 1,100,000 clones; approximately 70% are singletons. With 4 bases clipped from V and 4 bases from J, the junction kept 4 bases outside the gene matches. The CDR3 runs to 15 residues. From germline, CDR1 is SGDLS and CDR2 YYNGEE. Input material: memory CD4+ T cells sorted from blood. Subset meaning: CD45RA-negative fraction. This rearrangement joins TRBV9 to TRBJ2-1; 11 nucleotides match TRBD1. The sequence derives from a man aged 18 to 29 in good health. CDR3 nucleotide sequence: TGTGCCAGCAGCATCCGGGACAGGGGGTACAATGAGCAGTTCTTC. This codes for CASSIRDRGYNEQFF.